This T cell receptor beta chain was obtained from a study of blood T cell repertoires in COVID-19. Across the study: From the United States, Italy and Spain came samples of acute and convalescent COVID-19. PBMCs, B-cell-depleted T cells, or T cells were the source of the cDNA or gDNA that made up the material.

The cohort comprised adults aged roughly 18 to 95 years residing in 20 to 30 US areas. Authors' data handling: Amplified reference gene primers provided the basis for estimating nucleated cell counts. Clones were sequenced by immunoSEQ multiplex PCR, and TCRdb holds only the in-frame ones, with some missing. That table gives V, J and clone size, and the DNA gave D and trimming. The sample lists about 200,000 clones, 85% to 90% occurring once. This CDR3 has 15 residues. V dropped 2 bases and J dropped 0 bases, with 10 bases sitting between them. Germline CDR1 is SGDLS and CDR2 is YYNGEE. Sequencing was performed on PBMCs or T cells enriched from blood (not recorded which). V and J are TRBV9 and TRBJ2-3; possible D gene TRBD1, 6 bases. The clonotype comes from a woman under 40 with acute COVID-19. The CDR3 DNA reads TGTGCCAGCAGCGTGCAGGGGCGGAGCACAGATACGCAGTATTTT. Its protein is CASSVQGRSTDTQYF.